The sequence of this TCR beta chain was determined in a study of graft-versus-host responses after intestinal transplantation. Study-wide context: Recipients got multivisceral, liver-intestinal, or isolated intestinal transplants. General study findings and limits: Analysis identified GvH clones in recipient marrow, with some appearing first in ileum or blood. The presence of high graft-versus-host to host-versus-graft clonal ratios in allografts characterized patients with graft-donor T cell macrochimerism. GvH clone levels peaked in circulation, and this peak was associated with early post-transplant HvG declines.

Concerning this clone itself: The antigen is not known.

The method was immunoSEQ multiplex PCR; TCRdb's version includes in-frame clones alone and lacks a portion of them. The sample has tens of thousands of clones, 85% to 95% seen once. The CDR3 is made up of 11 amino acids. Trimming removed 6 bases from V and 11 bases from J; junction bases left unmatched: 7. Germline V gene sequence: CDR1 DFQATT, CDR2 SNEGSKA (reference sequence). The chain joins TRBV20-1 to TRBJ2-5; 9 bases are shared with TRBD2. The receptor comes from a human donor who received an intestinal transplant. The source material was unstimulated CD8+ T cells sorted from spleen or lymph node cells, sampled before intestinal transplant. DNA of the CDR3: TGCAGTGCAATAGCGGGGGAGGGGCAGTACTTC. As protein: CSAIAGEGQYF.